This TCR beta chain was recorded in a study of cytomegalovirus exposure and HLA in healthy donors. Study results and caveats: When presence/absence was analysed, sequencing depth was taken to be roughly uniform across donors.

Germline values: CDR1 GTSNPN, CDR2 SVGIG (reference sequence). The CDR3 is 14 amino acids. V was shortened by 1 base and J by 8 bases, with 12 bases between the two germline ends. Both 60 Vbeta primers and 13 Jbeta primers went into the PCR. This table comes from immunoSEQ multiplex PCR, and its TCRdb copy is limited to in-frame clones, with some not included. The data show roughly 200,000 clones, less than 85% seen once. A word on this clone: Its matching antigen is unknown.

The donors were healthy bone marrow donors. The sequence was collected from a boy younger than 18 in good health and CMV-seronegative. The specimen was PBMCs. The rearrangement uses TRBV30 and TRBJ1-6; the D is unclear. CDR3 nucleotide sequence: TGTGCCTGGAGTGGGCGGATCGCGGATTCACCCCTCCACTTT. Its protein product is CAWSGRIADSPLHF.